Presented here are 21 T cell receptor beta chains from one specimen sequenced in a study of T cell responses to AZD1222 COVID-19 vaccine. This table comes from immunoSEQ multiplex PCR, and its TCRdb copy is limited to in-frame clones, with some not included. The profile covers around 58,000 clones, with around 80% appearing a single time and roughly 10% taken by the ten largest. The specimen comprised peripheral blood, sampled on day 0 of AZD1222 vaccination. These receptors were obtained from an adult in good health.

The rearrangement joins TRBV9 to TRBJ2-6, with D perhaps TRBD2 (5 bases). V was clipped by 4 bases and J by 0 bases, with 8 bases between them. CDR3 length equals 15 residues. CDR1 and CDR2 (germline): SGDLS, YYNGEE. The CDR3 region is CASSPSLSGANVLTF. The CDR3 DNA sequence: TGTGCCAGCAGCCCTAGCCTCTCTGGGGCCAACGTCCTGACTTTC.

The table lists this clone with a count of one. The chain couples TRBV14 to TRBJ2-2; no clear D. Looked up from germline, CDR1 is SGHDN and CDR2 is FVKESK. This CDR3 comprises 18 residues. Deletions cut 0 bases from V and 0 bases from J, with 14 bases between. The CDR3 nucleotides are TGTGCCAGCAGCCAAGAAGGGCCTACCTCTACGAACACCGGGGAGCTGTTTTTT. Amino acid sequence: CASSQEGPTSTNTGELFF.

This clone was seen a few times. This chain joins TRBV13 and TRBJ2-5; 11 bases line up with TRBD2. V lost 5 bases and J lost 0; bases outside the gene matches: 11. Per the germline V gene, CDR1 is PRHDT and CDR2 is FYEKMQ (reference sequence). The CDR3 is made up of 18 amino acids. CDR3 sequence reads: CASSLKPPLAGDQETQYF. CDR3 nucleotides: TGTGCCAGCAGCCTAAAACCGCCACTAGCGGGGGACCAAGAGACCCAGTACTTC.

The chain combines TRBV28 with TRBJ2-1; D is uncertain. Trimming shortened V by 6 bases and J by 9 bases, and 6 bases separated the two germline ends. CDR3 length: 10 amino acids. Germline CDR1 and CDR2: MDHEN and SYDVKM. CDR3 in amino acids: CASRAIEQFF. The CDR3 DNA reads TGTGCCAGCAGAGCGATTGAGCAGTTCTTC.

The chain couples TRBV28 to TRBJ2-7, with 7 bases matching TRBD2. Losses at the gene ends were 3 bases for V and 7 bases for J; bases not matched to a gene: 9. Per the germline V gene, CDR1 is MDHEN and CDR2 is SYDVKM. The length of the CDR3 is 14 residues. CDR3 sequence: CASSLVGGPREQYF. As DNA, the CDR3 is TGTGCCAGCAGTTTGGTGGGAGGGCCTCGGGAGCAGTACTTC.

The rearrangement uses TRBV5-6 and TRBJ2-5; 9 nucleotides line up with TRBD1. The CDR3 is 14 residues long. V dropped 3 bases and J dropped 4; count of bases not matched to a gene: 4. Germline loops: CDR1 SGHDT, CDR2 YYEEEE. CDR3 in amino acids: CASSWTGAVETQYF. The CDR3 nucleotides are TGTGCCAGCAGCTGGACAGGGGCCGTAGAGACCCAGTACTTC.

The chain joins TRBV13 to TRBJ1-2; D not resolved. V was clipped by 5 bases and J by 1 base, with 14 bases between them. Germline V gene sequence: CDR1 PRHDT, CDR2 FYEKMQ (reference sequence). This CDR3 is 15 amino acids long. CDR3 amino acids: CASSPRTDLNYGYTF. The CDR3 nucleotides are TGTGCCAGCAGCCCTCGGACGGACCTTAACTATGGCTACACCTTC.

The V and J genes are TRBV3-1 (or the pseudogene TRBV3-2) and TRBJ2-2; possible D gene TRBD2, 6 bases. The CDR3 has 17 residues. Germline loops: CDR1 LGHDT, CDR2 YNNKEL (reference sequence). V was cut by 1 base and J by 6 bases, with 18 bases left in between. Written as DNA, the CDR3 is TGTGCCAGCAGCCAAGCTTTTACTAGCACGTCGGCCGGGGAGCTGTTTTTT. This sequence encodes CASSQAFTSTSAGELFF.

The V call is TRBV11-2, the J call TRBJ2-3; D not resolved. Trimming removed 3 bases from V and 2 bases from J, with 9 bases in between. The CDR3 has 14 residues. Germline V gene sequence: CDR1 SGHAT, CDR2 FQNNGV. CDR3 bases: TGTGCCAGCAGCTTTAACTTTTTCACAGATACGCAGTATTTT. Protein: CASSFNFFTDTQYF.

This clone was counted a single time. The rearrangement links TRBV19 to TRBJ1-2, with D maybe TRBD1 (6 bases). Trimming shortened V by 5 bases and J by 2 bases, and 15 bases separated the two germline ends. CDR3 length: 15 residues. In germline, CDR1 is LNHDA, CDR2 SQIVND (reference sequence). The CDR3 region has the DNA TGTGCCAGTAGTCTTTCCTCTACAGGGAACTATGGCTACACCTTC. This sequence encodes CASSLSSTGNYGYTF.

This CDR3 is CASSLAMRVNGYTF. In nucleotides, the CDR3 is TGTGCCAGCAGCTTAGCGATGAGGGTAAATGGCTACACCTTC. The gene calls are TRBV7-9 and TRBJ1-2, with D hard to call. The CDR3 has 14 residues. Germline CDR1 and CDR2: SEHNR and FQNEAQ (reference sequence). Trimming removed 0 bases at V and 6 bases at J, with 11 bases between.

V is TRBV3-1 (or the pseudogene TRBV3-2) and J is TRBJ1-2; 8 bases line up with TRBD1. Losses at the gene ends were 6 bases for V and 4 bases for J; bases not matched to a gene: 7. From germline, CDR1 is LGHDT and CDR2 YNNKEL (reference sequence). CDR3 length: 14 amino acids. The CDR3 is CASSRQGLGYGYTF. Written as DNA, the CDR3 is TGTGCCAGCAGTCGACAGGGGCTAGGCTATGGCTACACCTTC.

This clone was picked up one time. The CDR3: CASSRSTGGNTIYF. In DNA form, the CDR3 reads TGTGCCAGCAGTCGCTCGACAGGTGGAAACACCATATATTTT. The rearrangement uses TRBV6-5 and TRBJ1-3, with D perhaps TRBD1 (6 bases). Germline V gene data show CDR1 as MNHEY and CDR2 as SVGAGI. The CDR3 covers 14 residues. V lost 5 bases, J lost 3 bases, and 11 bases lay in between.

Only a few counts were recorded for this clone. The CDR3 nucleotides read TGTGCCTGGGGACAGGGGTTCGATTCACCCCTCCACTTT. This gives the protein CAWGQGFDSPLHF. The V and J genes are TRBV30 and TRBJ1-6; 9 nucleotides align to TRBD1. The CDR3 is 13 amino acids. Germline CDR1 is GTSNPN and CDR2 is SVGIG (reference sequence). Germline trimming cut 5 bases from V and 8 bases from J; bases unmatched to any gene: 4.

This chain joins TRBV28 and TRBJ1-6; D remains ambiguous. CDR3 length: 14 residues. The germline V and J ends were trimmed by 9 bases and 0 bases, with 9 bases remaining between them. Germline CDR1 and CDR2: MDHEN and SYDVKM. DNA of the CDR3: TGTGCCAGTTTGGAGAGCTCCTATAATTCACCCCTCCACTTT. It yields the protein CASLESSYNSPLHF.

This rearrangement joins TRBV28 to TRBJ2-1; D remains ambiguous. This CDR3 has 11 residues. Trimming removed 8 bases at V and 6 bases at J, with 8 bases between. Germline CDR1 MDHEN, CDR2 SYDVKM. The CDR3: CASVKRNEQFF. As DNA, the CDR3 is TGTGCCAGCGTAAAGCGCAATGAGCAGTTCTTC.

DNA of the CDR3: TGCGCCAGCAGCCAGGGACTAGCGGCTTCAAACATTCAGTACTTC. As protein: CASSQGLAASNIQYF. This chain uses TRBV4-1 with TRBJ2-4, with 11 bases lining up with TRBD2. This CDR3 region has 15 residues. Germline V lookup: CDR1 MGHRA, CDR2 YSYEKL. Trimming cost V 3 bases and J 6 bases; bases outside gene matches: 4.

The CDR3 nucleotides are TGTGCCAGCAGTTACGGACAGGGGGCGCGAGAGACCCAGTACTTC. Translation: CASSYGQGARETQYF. This chain uses TRBV28 with TRBJ2-5; 11 nucleotides agree with TRBD1. The CDR3 runs 15 residues. The J segment lost 4 bases and the V segment lost 4 bases, leaving 5 bases of the junction unmatched. Per the germline V gene, CDR1 is MDHEN and CDR2 is SYDVKM.

V usage is TRBV4-3 and J usage is TRBJ1-1; D may be TRBD1 (6 bases). The CDR3 runs to 15 residues. From germline, CDR1 is LGHNA and CDR2 YSLEER. V lost 0 bases, J lost 6 bases, and 14 bases lay in between. In nucleotides, the CDR3 is TGCGCCAGCAGCCAAGACGGGGGAGGGGGTGCTGAAGCTTTCTTT. This translates into CASSQDGGGGAEAFF.

DNA for the CDR3: TGTGCCTGGAGTGGGGACTTCGGTAATTCACCCCTCCACTTT. This sequence encodes CAWSGDFGNSPLHF. This chain joins TRBV30 and TRBJ1-6; D is possibly TRBD1 (5 bases). Germline V lookup: CDR1 GTSNPN, CDR2 SVGIG (reference sequence). Trimming stripped 1 base from V and 6 bases from J, with 10 bases between. CDR3 size: 14 residues.

Only a few counts were recorded for this clone. The J gene is TRBJ2-2, the V gene TRBV11-2, with TRBD2 matching 8 bases. Germline-derived CDR1 and CDR2 are SGHAT and FQNNGV. With 3 bases clipped from V and 3 bases from J, the junction kept 6 bases outside the gene matches. The CDR3 length is 16 residues. The CDR3, as DNA: TGTGCCAGCAGCTTTGGCGGGAGGAAGGACACCGGGGAGCTGTTTTTT. This translates into CASSFGGRKDTGELFF.